This T cell receptor (beta chain) derives from a study of vaccination effects on CD4 cells after COVID-19. Remarks on this clone: What it binds is not known.

Viral peptide pool expansion of antigen-specific CD4+ T cells preceded sequencing in the ViraFEST assay. Following culture for approximately ten days, CD4+ T cells were isolated. Vaccinated recipients, who were negative for nucleocapsid antibodies, had no history of SARS-CoV-2 infection. Only in-frame clones appear in the TCRdb table, and some are missing; sequencing was by immunoSEQ multiplex PCR. In the table there are tens of thousands of clones, 60% to 80% of which are singletons. The source is a human donor who received a COVID-19 vaccine. The sequencing here drew on CD4+ T cells from PBMCs cultured with HCoV-OC43 spike peptides, taken before COVID-19 vaccination. Indicated subset: HCoV-OC43 spike overlapping peptide pool stimulation.

The CDR3 spells CASSEGLGGTDTQYF. The CDR3 DNA is TGTGCCAGCAGTGAAGGGCTGGGCGGCACAGATACGCAGTATTTT. The gene calls are TRBV2 and TRBJ2-3; D remains unclear. CDR3 length: 15 residues. Per germline, CDR1 SNHLY and CDR2 FYNNEI. V lost 1 base and J 1 base, leaving 9 bases between the germline ends.